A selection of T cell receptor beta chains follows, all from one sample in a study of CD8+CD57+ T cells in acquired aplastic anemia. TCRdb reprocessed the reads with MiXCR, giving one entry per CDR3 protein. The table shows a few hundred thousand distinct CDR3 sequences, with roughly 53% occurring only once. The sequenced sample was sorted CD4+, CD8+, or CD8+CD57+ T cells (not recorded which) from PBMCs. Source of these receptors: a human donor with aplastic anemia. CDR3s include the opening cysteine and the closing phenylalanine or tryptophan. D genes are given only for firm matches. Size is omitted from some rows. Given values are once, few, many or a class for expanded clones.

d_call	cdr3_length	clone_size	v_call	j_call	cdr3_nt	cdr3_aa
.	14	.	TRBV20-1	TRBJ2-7	TGCAGTGCCAAGGGCGCCCCGTTCTCCTACGAGCAGTACTTC	CSAKGAPFSYEQYF
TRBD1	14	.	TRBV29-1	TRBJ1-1	TGCAGCGTCGATTCCGATGGACAGGGGACTGAAGCTTTCTTT	CSVDSDGQGTEAFF
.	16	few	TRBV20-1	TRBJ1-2	TGCAGTGCTAGACGGGCCAACGAAGGATCTAACTATGGCTACACCTTC	CSARRANEGSNYGYTF
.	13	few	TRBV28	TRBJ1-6	TGTGCCAGCAGCCTAGAGGATAATTCACCCCTCCACTTT	CASSLEDNSPLHF
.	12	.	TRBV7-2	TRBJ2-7	TGTGCCACCAGTGAACCCAGGGGCGAGCAGTACTTC	CATSEPRGEQYF
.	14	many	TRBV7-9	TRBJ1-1	TGTGCCAGCAGCTTAGCGCAGGGGAACACTGAAGCTTTCTTT	CASSLAQGNTEAFF
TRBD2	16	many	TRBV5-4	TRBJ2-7	TGTGCCAGCAGCCGACTAGCGGGAGGGCCCGGATACGAGCAGTACTTC	CASSRLAGGPGYEQYF
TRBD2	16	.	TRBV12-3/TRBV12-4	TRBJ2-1	TGTGCCAGCGCCCGGTTGGCGGGAGAAGGCTACAATGAGCAGTTCTTC	CASARLAGEGYNEQFF
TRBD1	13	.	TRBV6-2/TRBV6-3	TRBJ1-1	TGTGCCGCGACAAAAAGGACAGGATCTGAAGCTTTCTTT	CAATKRTGSEAFF
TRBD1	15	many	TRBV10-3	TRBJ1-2	TGTGCCATCAGTGAGTCAGGGGGCGCAGGGTATGGCTACACCTTC	CAISESGGAGYGYTF
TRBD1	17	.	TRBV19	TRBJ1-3	TGTGCCAGTAGTACCACCACCTTGACAGGGAACGGAAACACCATATATTTT	CASSTTTLTGNGNTIYF
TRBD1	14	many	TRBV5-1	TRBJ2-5	TGCGCCAGCAGCACCGGGACAGCACAAGAGACCCAGTACTTC	CASSTGTAQETQYF
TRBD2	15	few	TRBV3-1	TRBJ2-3	TGTGCCAGCAGACAGAGCGGGATAGACACAGATACGCAGTATTTT	CASRQSGIDTDTQYF
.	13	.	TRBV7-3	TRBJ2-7	TGTGCCAGCAGCGTTACAGGGTCAAACGAGCAGTACTTC	CASSVTGSNEQYF
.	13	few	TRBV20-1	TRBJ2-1	TGCAGTGCTAGAGTGTCTAGATTCGGTGAGCAGTTCTTC	CSARVSRFGEQFF
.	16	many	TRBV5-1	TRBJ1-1	TGCGCCAGCAGCTTCTTCGGGGGGGGTTTGAACACTGAAGCTTTCTTT	CASSFFGGGLNTEAFF
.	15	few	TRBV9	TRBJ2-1	TGTGCCAGCAGCATAGGGCGGATTCAGTCCAATGAGCAGTTCTTC	CASSIGRIQSNEQFF
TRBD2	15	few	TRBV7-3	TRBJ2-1	TGTGCCAGCAGCTTAACAGCGGGAGGCACAGATACGCAGTTCTTC	CASSLTAGGTDTQFF
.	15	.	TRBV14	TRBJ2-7	TGTGCCAGCAGCCAGAGGGGCGCCTCCGAGTACGAGCAGTACTTC	CASSQRGASEYEQYF
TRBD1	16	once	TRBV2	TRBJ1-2	TGTGCCAGCAGTGAAGTCGGACAGGGTGAGAACTATGGCTACACCTTC	CASSEVGQGENYGYTF
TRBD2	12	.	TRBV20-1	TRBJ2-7	TGCAGTGGGACTAGCGGGATGTACGAGCAGTACTTC	CSGTSGMYEQYF
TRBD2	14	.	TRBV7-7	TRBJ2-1	TGTGCCAGCAGCCGGACTAGCGGGGGGCATGAGCAGTTCTTC	CASSRTSGGHEQFF
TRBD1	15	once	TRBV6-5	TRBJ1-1	TGTGCCATCAGTGCCCGTCAGGGGGCAGGCACTGAAGCTTTCTTT	CAISARQGAGTEAFF
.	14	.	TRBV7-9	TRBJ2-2	TGTGCCAGCAGCCTGAGGACGGCTCTTGAGGAGCTGTTTTTT	CASSLRTALEELFF
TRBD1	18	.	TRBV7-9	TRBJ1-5	TGTGCCAGCAGCTTAGTAGAGCCCGGAGACAGGGGACATCAGCCCCAGCATTTT	CASSLVEPGDRGHQPQHF
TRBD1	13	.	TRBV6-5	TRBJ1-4	TGTGCCAGCAGGGGACAGGGCAGAGAAAAACTGTTTTTT	CASRGQGREKLFF
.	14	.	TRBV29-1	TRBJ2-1	TGCAGCGTTGAAGATCCCCAGGTTTACAATGAGCAGTTCTTC	CSVEDPQVYNEQFF
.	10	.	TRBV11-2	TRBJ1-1	TGTGCCAGCAGCTTAGGTCCGGTGATCTTT	CASSLGPVIF
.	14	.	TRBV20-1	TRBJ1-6	TGCAGTGCAATACAGGGAACCTATAATTCACCCCTCCACTTT	CSAIQGTYNSPLHF
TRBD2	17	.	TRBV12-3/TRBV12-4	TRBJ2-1	TGTGCCAGCAGCCGTCTAGCGGGCATAGGTAATGGCAATGAGCAGTTCTTC	CASSRLAGIGNGNEQFF
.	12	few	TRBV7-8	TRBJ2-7	TGTGCCAGCAGATCAGGACAGTACGAGCAGTACTTC	CASRSGQYEQYF
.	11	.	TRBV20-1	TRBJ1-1	TGCAGTGCTGGGGGGGGGCAAGGGACTTTCTTT	CSAGGGQGTFF
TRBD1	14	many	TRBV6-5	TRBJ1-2	TGTGCCAGCAGGGGGGTTTGGGACAGTTCGGGCTACACCTTC	CASRGVWDSSGYTF
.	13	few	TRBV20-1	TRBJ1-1	TGCAGTGCTAGACGGACCGTGAACACTGAAGCTTTCTTT	CSARRTVNTEAFF
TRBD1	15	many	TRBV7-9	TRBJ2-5	TGTGCCAGCAGCGCCCAAACAGGGGGCCGGGAGACCCAGTACTTC	CASSAQTGGRETQYF
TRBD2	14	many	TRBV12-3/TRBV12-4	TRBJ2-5	TGTGCCAGCAGTCTCGGGATAGCGGGGGAGACCCAGTACTTC	CASSLGIAGETQYF
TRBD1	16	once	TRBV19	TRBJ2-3	TGTGCCAGTAGTCGCCCCCGGGACAGGGGCACAGATACGCAGTATTTT	CASSRPRDRGTDTQYF
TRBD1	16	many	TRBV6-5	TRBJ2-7	TGTGCCAGCAGGGCCTTTGGGACAGGGGACAACTACGAGCAGTACTTC	CASRAFGTGDNYEQYF
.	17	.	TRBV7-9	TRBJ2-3	TGTGCCAGCAGCACACCTCTGTCAGGGCCGAGCACAGATACGCAGTATTTT	CASSTPLSGPSTDTQYF
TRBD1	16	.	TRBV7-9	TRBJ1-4	TGTGCCAGCAGCTTAGAAGGGGGCCTCACCAATGAAAAACTGTTTTTT	CASSLEGGLTNEKLFF
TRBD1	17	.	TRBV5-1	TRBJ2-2	TGCGCCAGCAGCTTTCAGGACAGGCCTCCGATGGCCGGGGAGCTGTTTTTT	CASSFQDRPPMAGELFF
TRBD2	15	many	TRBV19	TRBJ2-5	TGTGCCAGTAGTCCTGGGCGGGGAGGGCGAGAGACCCAGTACTTC	CASSPGRGGRETQYF
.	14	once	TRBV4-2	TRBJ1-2	TGTGCCAGCAGGATAGGCGGCCATTCCTATGGCTACACCTTC	CASRIGGHSYGYTF
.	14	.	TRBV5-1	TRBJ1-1	TGCGCCAGCAGCTTGAGCGTGCCGAACACTGAAGCTTTCTTT	CASSLSVPNTEAFF
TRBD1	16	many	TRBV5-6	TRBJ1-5	TGTGCCAGCAGTTTTGGACAGGGCCGGGGCAATCAGCCCCAGCATTTT	CASSFGQGRGNQPQHF
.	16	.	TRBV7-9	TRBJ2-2	TGTGCCAGCAGCTTCCCCGGGGGCCTAAACACCGGGGAGCTCTTTTTT	CASSFPGGLNTGELFF
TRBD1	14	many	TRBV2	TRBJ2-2	TGTGCCAGCAGAAGGGGGCCCAACACCGGGGAGCTGTTTTTT	CASRRGPNTGELFF
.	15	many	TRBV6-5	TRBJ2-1	TGTGCCAGCAGTTACTCCCGGGAAGCTTACAATGAGCAGTTCTTC	CASSYSREAYNEQFF
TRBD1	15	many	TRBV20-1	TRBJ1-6	TGCAGTGCTAGGGGACAGGGCTCCTATAATTCACCCCTCCACTTT	CSARGQGSYNSPLHF
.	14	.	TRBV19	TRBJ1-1	TGTGCCAGTAGTATAAATCTGATAGAGACTGAAGCTTTCTTT	CASSINLIETEAFF
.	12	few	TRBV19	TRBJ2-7	TGTGCCAGTAGTGGGCAGAGCTACGAGCAGTACTTC	CASSGQSYEQYF